This T cell receptor (beta chain) was sequenced during a study of T-cell reconstitution after alpha-beta-depleted transplantation in children. This clonotype was counted at least ten times. The CDR3 runs to 15 residues. V lost 2 bases to trimming and J lost 5 bases; unmatched junction nucleotides: 5. Germline lookup yields CDR1 MNHEY and CDR2 SVGAGI. Unique molecular identifiers were incorporated into the prepared TCRbeta library. TCRdb processed the PCR reads anew with MiXCR; each CDR3 protein has one entry. The repertoire has some 43,000 distinct CDR3 sequences, around 8.8% of them found once; the top ten carry roughly a quarter.

The rearrangement links TRBV6-5 to TRBJ2-1, with TRBD1 matching 8 bases. This clonotype originated in a male patient between 2 and 15 years old who had a stem cell transplant for chronic granulomatous disease, so the T cells may come from the graft donor. Sequenced material: PBMCs, mostly from graft donor cells, taken 60 days after TCRalphabeta/CD19-depleted stem cell transplant. This CDR3 reads CASSYRGQGNNEQFF. The CDR3, as DNA: TGTGCCAGCAGTTACCGCGGACAGGGAAACAATGAGCAGTTCTTC.